This T cell receptor (beta chain) emerged from a study of Graves' ophthalmopathy and Graves' hyperthyroidism. Overall study findings and caveats: Ophthalmopathy versus stable hyperthyroidism: 13-signature model gave 87.88% sensitivity, roughly 81% specificity. Blood also contained most of the expanded thyroid clonotypes above 0.001 frequency.

Other autoimmune diseases, uncontrolled infections, pregnancy or lactation led to the exclusion of patients. About this clonotype itself: The antigen is unknown.

RNA transcripts provided the template for amplifying TCR beta CDR3 regions. Scientists carried out first-round RT-PCR using HTBI primers and then a second-round multiplex PCR. TCRdb itself ran the multiplex PCR reads through MiXCR, one entry per CDR3 protein. The sample consists of around 1.1 million distinct CDR3 sequences, about 38% of them appearing once. In germline, CDR1 is KGHSH, CDR2 LQKENI. This CDR3 has 13 residues. Deletions cut 8 bases from V and 4 bases from J, with 14 bases between. The rearrangement uses TRBV18 and TRBJ2-5; tentatively, D is TRBD2 (5 bases). The sequenced material came from peripheral blood or thyroid tissue (not recorded which). The TCR originated in an adult man with Graves' hyperthyroidism. DNA for the CDR3: TGTGCCAGCGCCGGGGTTCCCGGAGAGACCCAGTACTTC. It yields the protein CASAGVPGETQYF. Using reference TRBV18 and TRBJ2-5 for the parts outside the CDR3, the full variable domain is NAGVMQNPRHLVRRRGQEARLRCSPMKGHSHVYWYRQLPEEGLKFMVYLQKENIIDESGMPKERFSAEFPKEGPSILRIQQVVRGDSAAYFCASAGVPGETQYFGPGTRLLVL.